This is a list of T cell receptor beta chains from one sample in a study of blood T cell repertoires in COVID-19. TCRdb's table, derived via immunoSEQ multiplex PCR, lists solely in-frame clones and lacks some. The sample lists about 110,000 clones; about nine tenths were seen once. Material: peripheral blood. All receptors come from a human donor in a cohort sampled during active COVID-19. The CDR3 runs from the conserved cysteine through the conserved F or W. The D gene is left open where the match is weak. Clone size is stated in some rows and not others, as once, few, many or a class when expanded.

J	V	D	size	DNA	CDR3
TRBJ2-7	TRBV7-9	NA	once	TGTGCCAGCAGCCGTCTAGCTAGAAGGCGGAGCGACGAGCAGTACTTC	CASSRLARRRSDEQYF
TRBJ2-3	TRBV7-2	NA	NA	TGTGCCAGCAGCTTAGTAGGGGGCACAGATACGCAGTATTTT	CASSLVGGTDTQYF
TRBJ2-1	TRBV7-9	TRBD2	few	TGTGCCAGCAGCTCCCGACTAGCGAGAAATGAGCAGTTCTTC	CASSSRLARNEQFF
TRBJ2-2	TRBV7-8	TRBD2	NA	TGTGCCAGCAGCTCCCGGGGGGCGAACACCGGGGAGCTGTTTTTT	CASSSRGANTGELFF
TRBJ2-2	TRBV19	NA	NA	TGTGCCAGTAGTATTGCAGGGCTGAACACCGGGGAGCTGTTTTTT	CASSIAGLNTGELFF
TRBJ2-5	TRBV5-1	NA	NA	TGCGCCAGCAGCTTTTCCCTAACGACAGGACAAGAGACCCAGTACTTC	CASSFSLTTGQETQYF
TRBJ2-1	TRBV6-5	TRBD2	NA	TGTGCCAGCAATGGACTAGTATCCTACAATGAGCAGTTCTTC	CASNGLVSYNEQFF
TRBJ2-3	TRBV9	NA	once	TGTGCCAGCAGCGTATCGACTCGCACAGATACGCAGTATTTT	CASSVSTRTDTQYF
TRBJ1-5	TRBV5-1	TRBD1	NA	TGCGCCAGCAGTACGGGACAGGGGGATCAGCCCCAGCATTTT	CASSTGQGDQPQHF
TRBJ1-2	TRBV5-1	TRBD1	once	TGCGCCAGCAGCTTTTTGGGACAGGGTAGCGGCTACACCTTC	CASSFLGQGSGYTF
TRBJ2-1	TRBV27	TRBD2	NA	TGTGCCAGCAGTTCAGGGCAGCGGGAGCCCGATGAGCAGTTCTTC	CASSSGQREPDEQFF
TRBJ1-6	TRBV19	TRBD1	NA	TGTGCCAGTAGTATAGAAGCCGGGACAGGGTCAGCTTCACCCCTCCACTTT	CASSIEAGTGSASPLHF
TRBJ1-1	TRBV19	NA	NA	TGTGCCAGTACCTCCGGGGTCGGAGTTTGGACTGAAGCTTTCTTT	CASTSGVGVWTEAFF
TRBJ2-6	TRBV15	NA	NA	TGTGCCACCAGCAGAGTGGTAGGGGCGGCGGGAGGGGCCAACGTCCTGACTTTC	CATSRVVGAAGGANVLTF
TRBJ2-2	TRBV19	TRBD1	NA	TGTGCCAGTAGCCGAGGGGGGACAGGGTTATCCGGGGAGCTGTTTTTT	CASSRGGTGLSGELFF
TRBJ1-5	TRBV19	TRBD1	NA	TGTGCCAGTAGGCCTCAGGGGGCGGACAATCAGCCCCAGCATTTT	CASRPQGADNQPQHF
TRBJ2-7	TRBV10-3	NA	many	TGTGCCATCAGTGCCGAGTCCCCGGGGCAGTACTTC	CAISAESPGQYF
TRBJ1-1	TRBV28	NA	NA	TGTGCCAGCATCCCCCCGGCAGGGATCCAAGCCTTGAACACTGAAGCTTTCTTT	CASIPPAGIQALNTEAFF
TRBJ2-1	TRBV18	NA	NA	TGTGCCAGCTCACCCACAGGGTCCGGAAATGAGCAGTTCTTC	CASSPTGSGNEQFF
TRBJ1-3	TRBV7-2	TRBD1	NA	TGTGCCAGCAGCCGGGCGACAGGGCTAGGTAACACCATATATTTT	CASSRATGLGNTIYF
TRBJ1-2	TRBV19	NA	once	TGTGCCAGTAGTCCCCCATCCGGGGGAGCCTATGGCTACACCTTC	CASSPPSGGAYGYTF
TRBJ1-1	TRBV6-5	NA	NA	TGTGCCAGCAGTTACGGAACAGAGAACACTGAAGCTTTCTTT	CASSYGTENTEAFF
TRBJ1-1	TRBV9	NA	once	TGTGCCAGCAGCCCCCGGGGGAGAGGGGACACTGAAGCTTTCTTT	CASSPRGRGDTEAFF
TRBJ2-2	TRBV6-6	NA	once	TGTGCCAGCAGTTCCTCCTTGACCGGGGAGCTGTTTTTT	CASSSSLTGELFF
TRBJ2-5	TRBV4-1	TRBD2	NA	TGCGCCAGCAGCCAAGATCCAGCGGGGGGGCAAGAGACCCAGTACTTC	CASSQDPAGGQETQYF
TRBJ1-5	TRBV7-9	NA	few	TGTGCCAGCAGCTTTACCCAGGATCAGCCCCAGCATTTT	CASSFTQDQPQHF
TRBJ1-1	TRBV3-1/TRBV3-2	NA	few	TGTGCCAGCAGCCAAGTAGGGCGAGGGGGAGAATGGAACACTGAAGCTTTCTTT	CASSQVGRGGEWNTEAFF
TRBJ2-1	TRBV6-5	TRBD2	NA	TGTGCCAGCAGTACCGACCCAAGCGGGAGGCTTGAGCAGTTCTTC	CASSTDPSGRLEQFF
TRBJ2-2	TRBV6-2/TRBV6-3	TRBD2	NA	TGTGCCAGCAGTTTGTACGGGGGGGCCACCGGGGAGCTGTTTTTT	CASSLYGGATGELFF
TRBJ2-2	TRBV9	NA	few	TGTGCCAGCAGCGAGGCAGGGACCGGGGAGCTGTTTTTT	CASSEAGTGELFF
TRBJ1-3	TRBV21-1	NA	few	TGTGCCAGCTCCCGAAAAATTTCCGACACCAATCCTATCCTTAGCTCTGGAAACACCATATATTTT	CASSRKISDTNPILSSGNTIYF
TRBJ2-2	TRBV5-1	NA	NA	TGCGCCAGCAGCTTTACTGACACCGGGGAGCTGTTTTTT	CASSFTDTGELFF
TRBJ2-2	TRBV4-1	NA	NA	TGCGCCAGCAGCCAAAAAATCCCGGAGGTTGTAGCGAGAAACACCGGGGAGCTGTTTTTT	CASSQKIPEVVARNTGELFF
TRBJ1-2	TRBV6-5	TRBD1	once	TGTGCCAGCAGTTACTCGGACAGGGTAGACGGCTACACCTTC	CASSYSDRVDGYTF
TRBJ1-2	TRBV19	TRBD1	NA	TGTGCCAGTAGTCCCGGGGGACAGTCTCACGGCTACACCTTC	CASSPGGQSHGYTF
TRBJ1-5	TRBV19	TRBD1	NA	TGTGCCAGTAGTAACGAGCCACAGGGGAGCAATCAGCCCCAGCATTTT	CASSNEPQGSNQPQHF
TRBJ2-3	TRBV2	NA	NA	TGTGCCAGCAGCCCGACGGGAAGGGATACGCAGTATTTT	CASSPTGRDTQYF
TRBJ2-7	TRBV4-2	NA	NA	TGTGCCAGCAGCCAAGGGCAGGGGATCTACGAGCAGTACTTC	CASSQGQGIYEQYF
TRBJ1-1	TRBV28	NA	NA	TGTGCCAGCAGCCTCCGGCGGCAGAGCACTGAAGCTTTCTTT	CASSLRRQSTEAFF
TRBJ1-2	TRBV5-1	TRBD1	NA	TGCGCCAGCAGCTCGCCCTTAGGGACAGGGGACGATGGCTACACCTTC	CASSSPLGTGDDGYTF
TRBJ2-1	TRBV4-2	NA	NA	TGTGCCAGCAGCCAAGGCTGGGCGTATGAGCAGTTCTTC	CASSQGWAYEQFF
TRBJ1-1	TRBV7-3	NA	NA	TGTGCCAGCAGCTTACTAGGGGCGAACACTGAAGCTTTCTTT	CASSLLGANTEAFF
TRBJ2-3	TRBV9	NA	NA	TGTGCCAGCAGCGTGCGACAGGACCGCACAGATACGCAGTATTTT	CASSVRQDRTDTQYF
TRBJ1-6	TRBV19	NA	once	TGTGCCAGTAGATTCTCCGGGGGTAATTCACCCCTCCACTTT	CASRFSGGNSPLHF
TRBJ2-3	TRBV28	NA	NA	TGTGCCAGCAGTTTAGGGGGGGCAGGTGTAGATACGCAGTATTTT	CASSLGGAGVDTQYF
TRBJ1-5	TRBV28	TRBD1	NA	TGTGCCAGCAGAGGACAGGGGGCCGATAGCAATCAGCCCCAGCATTTT	CASRGQGADSNQPQHF
TRBJ2-1	TRBV3-1/TRBV3-2	NA	NA	TGTGCCAGCAGCCAAGCCCCGGCCACAGATGAGCAGTTCTTC	CASSQAPATDEQFF
TRBJ1-1	TRBV5-1	TRBD1	NA	TGCGCCAGCATGGAGAACAGGGGGGCTGAAGCTTTCTTT	CASMENRGAEAFF
TRBJ1-4	TRBV5-1	TRBD1	NA	TGCGCCAGCAGCAGTGGACAGGGGACAACTAATGAAAAACTGTTTTTT	CASSSGQGTTNEKLFF